Below are 21 T cell receptor beta chains sequenced from a single sample in a study of blood T cells in healthy people across ages. Alongside a J-beta primer mix, a sample-barcoded 5' primer served in a second PCR lasting roughly 6 to 12 cycles. TCRdb reprocessed the 5' RACE reads via MiXCR and lists one record per CDR3 protein. The table lists roughly 800,000 distinct CDR3 sequences, around 25% of them singletons, with more than 8.5% in the top ten. These same records also appear under a second study, on T cells of mothers and their children.

Sequenced material: blood. Receptors were obtained from a boy aged 10-17 years in good health.

This clonotype was detected a few times. The rearrangement uses TRBV9 and TRBJ2-7; 9 nucleotides match TRBD2. Germline V lookup: CDR1 SGDLS, CDR2 YYNGEE. This CDR3 has 15 amino acids. V lost 5 bases, J lost 2 bases, and 8 bases stayed unmatched. CDR3 sequence reads: CASSRMAGGPYEQYF. The CDR3 DNA is TGTGCCAGCAGTCGGATGGCGGGGGGGCCCTACGAGCAGTACTTC.

This clonotype showed up just a few times. The J gene is TRBJ2-7, the V gene TRBV7-8; TRBD2 aligns across 7 bases. The germline gives CDR1 SGHVS, CDR2 FQNEAQ. V shed 0 bases and J 6 bases; nucleotides not matched to a gene: 5. The CDR3 extends over 14 amino acids. The DNA of the CDR3 is TGTGCCAGCAGCTTAGCAGGACTAGAGCTCGAGCAGTACTTC. Amino acid sequence: CASSLAGLELEQYF.

The chain links TRBV7-6 to TRBJ1-3; 7 bases align to TRBD1. The germline CDR1 and CDR2 sequences are SGHVS and FNYEAQ. Germline trimming cut 5 bases from V and 7 bases from J; bases unmatched to any gene: 8. The CDR3 consists of 14 residues. The CDR3 sequence is CASSGEQTGNTIYF. The CDR3 region has the DNA TGTGCCAGCAGCGGAGAACAGACAGGGAACACCATATATTTT.

There are a few counts of this clonotype. The J gene is TRBJ2-5, the V gene TRBV4-1, with D hard to call. The CDR3 loop spans 14 amino acids. In germline, CDR1 is MGHRA, CDR2 YSYEKL. V was cut by 2 bases and J by 0 bases, with 7 bases left in between. This CDR3 reads CASSQSPDQETQYF. The DNA for the CDR3 is TGCGCCAGCAGCCAAAGTCCAGACCAAGAGACCCAGTACTTC.

In its sample, this clonotype was seen a few times. Here the CDR3 reads CASSLWTGSADTQYF. The DNA of the CDR3 is TGTGCCAGCAGCTTATGGACAGGGTCGGCGGATACGCAGTATTTT. The chain combines TRBV11-1 with TRBJ2-3; TRBD1 aligns across 8 bases. CDR1 is SGHAT, CDR2 FQDESV, per germline (reference sequence). CDR3 length: 15 amino acids. Losses at the gene ends were 2 bases for V and 6 bases for J; bases not matched to a gene: 7.

A few counts support this clonotype. Written as DNA, the CDR3 is TGCAGTGCTGAAGACGGGAGCTACGAGCAGTACTTC. This translates into CSAEDGSYEQYF. This chain connects TRBV20-1 to TRBJ2-7, with a tentative D call TRBD2 (6 bases). Germline-derived CDR1 and CDR2 are DFQATT and SNEGSKA (reference sequence). This CDR3 has 12 amino acids. The germline V and J ends were trimmed by 5 bases and 3 bases, with 11 bases remaining between them.

The chain employs TRBV27 and TRBJ2-5; 11 positions agree with TRBD2. CDR3 length equals 15 residues. The ends lost 6 bases at V and 2 bases at J; junction bases unmatched: 5. Germline CDR1 reads MNHEY; CDR2 reads SMNVEV (reference sequence). The CDR3 DNA reads TGTGCCAGCAGGCCACTAGCGGGGGTACAAGAGACCCAGTACTTC. Residues: CASRPLAGVQETQYF.

This chain connects TRBV28 to TRBJ2-2; TRBD1 might be the D (6 bases). Germline V gene lookup returns CDR1 MDHEN and CDR2 SYDVKM. V was cut by 8 bases and J by 4 bases, with 23 bases left in between. The length of the CDR3 is 17 residues. CDR3 in DNA: TGTGCCAGCCTGTCGAGGGGGACCGGGCGTCCCACCGGGGAGCTGTTTTTT. It encodes CASLSRGTGRPTGELFF.

This chain uses TRBV2 with TRBJ1-2; TRBD1 agrees at 8 bases. CDR3 length: 15 residues. Trimming took 5 bases from V and 6 from J; bases not matched to a gene: 11. Germline CDR1 is SNHLY and CDR2 is FYNNEI. Written as DNA, the CDR3 is TGTGCCAGCAGTCTTTTACTACAGGGGGGAGATGGCTACACCTTC. It codes for CASSLLLQGGDGYTF.

This sequence joins TRBV4-2 and TRBJ2-3; possibly TRBD1 or TRBD2 for D (5 bases each). This CDR3 has 14 amino acids. Germline-derived CDR1 and CDR2 are LGHNA and YNFKEQ. Trimming took 2 bases from V and 2 from J, leaving 8 bases between them. For the CDR3, the DNA is TGTGCCAGCAGCCAAATGGGGGTCACAGATACGCAGTATTTT. Translation gives CASSQMGVTDTQYF.

Only a few counts were recorded for this clonotype. The chain couples TRBV5-1 to TRBJ1-1; D might be TRBD1 (5 bases). Trimming removed 4 bases at V and 1 base at J, with 11 bases between. Germline V gene sequence: CDR1 SGHRS, CDR2 YFSETQ. The CDR3 length is 14 residues. The CDR3 loop reads CASSRPGQNTEAFF. The CDR3 region has the DNA TGCGCCAGCAGCCGACCCGGACAGAACACTGAAGCTTTCTTT.

This clonotype was counted a few times. The chain has TRBV10-3 and TRBJ1-2; D gene uncertain. The CDR3 covers 14 residues. Germline CDR1 ENHRY, CDR2 SYGVKD. V lost 7 bases to trimming and J lost 2 bases, with 14 bases between them. This chain's CDR3 is CAITREGPNYGYTF. The CDR3 nucleotides are TGTGCCATCACCCGAGAGGGCCCCAACTATGGCTACACCTTC.

This clonotype was detected a few times. The chain recombines TRBV5-1 with TRBJ2-5, with TRBD2 matching 7 bases. Losses at the gene ends were 4 bases for V and 5 bases for J; bases not matched to a gene: 17. The CDR3 length is 17 residues. Germline V gene lookup returns CDR1 SGHRS and CDR2 YFSETQ. The CDR3 spells CASSRASGAVGEETQYF. In DNA form, the CDR3 reads TGCGCCAGCAGCAGGGCTAGCGGAGCCGTGGGTGAGGAGACCCAGTACTTC.

The sample holds a few counts of this clonotype. This chain links TRBV6-1 with TRBJ2-7; 9 bases map to TRBD2. Germline V CDR1 and CDR2: MNHNS, SASEGT. The CDR3 length is 15 residues. V shed 3 bases, J shed 0 bases, and the junction held 3 bases outside the gene matches. The DNA for the CDR3 is TGTGCCAGCAGTGATATTAGCGGGGGCTCCTACGAGCAGTACTTC. Its protein is CASSDISGGSYEQYF.

V usage is TRBV3-1 and J usage is TRBJ2-5; D ambiguous. V dropped 2 bases and J dropped 2 bases, with 18 bases sitting between them. The germline V gene has CDR1 LGHDT and CDR2 YNNKEL (reference sequence). The CDR3 is 17 residues long. The CDR3 DNA reads TGTGCCAGCAGCCAATTGATCGCAAGAGAAAGACAAGAGACCCAGTACTTC. This translates into CASSQLIARERQETQYF.

The chain joins TRBV4-2 to TRBJ2-6; 8 positions agree with TRBD1. Germline V CDR1 and CDR2: LGHNA, YNFKEQ. Trimming cost V 0 bases and J 0 bases; bases outside gene matches: 7. CDR3 length equals 19 residues. The CDR3 nucleotides are TGTGCCAGCAGCCAAGATTGGGGGACAGGAAACTCTGGGGCCAACGTCCTGACTTTC. As protein: CASSQDWGTGNSGANVLTF.

This clonotype was observed a few times. The gene calls are TRBV5-1 and TRBJ2-7; TRBD1 matches 10 bases. Germline loops: CDR1 SGHRS, CDR2 YFSETQ. V gave up 0 bases and J gave up 6 bases; unmatched junction bases: 3. The CDR3 contains 14 residues. The DNA of the CDR3 is TGCGCCAGCAGCTTGGGGACAGGGGGTCTCGAGCAGTACTTC. Its protein is CASSLGTGGLEQYF.

This clonotype was observed many times. This chain connects TRBV29-1 to TRBJ2-5; TRBD1 matches at 7 bases. Germline values: CDR1 SQVTM, CDR2 ANQGSEA. The J segment lost 4 bases and the V segment lost 4 bases, leaving 6 bases of the junction unmatched. This CDR3 is built from 13 residues. CDR3 DNA: TGCAGCGTTGTCTTAGGGGGCTTAGAGACCCAGTACTTC. It codes for CSVVLGGLETQYF.

This clonotype was detected a few times. This chain uses TRBV20-1 with TRBJ2-4, with D unclear. This CDR3 region has 13 residues. With 4 bases removed from V and 6 bases from J, the gap between germline ends came to 13 bases. CDR1 and CDR2 from the germline V gene are DFQATT and SNEGSKA (reference sequence). The CDR3 reads CSAKGGWLNIQYF. In nucleotides, the CDR3 is TGCAGTGCTAAGGGCGGCTGGTTAAACATTCAGTACTTC.

V gene TRBV6-5 combines with J gene TRBJ2-2; a weak D match, TRBD2 (5 bases). In germline, CDR1 is MNHEY, CDR2 SVGAGI. Trimming left V 2 bases short and J 4 bases short, with 17 bases between. The CDR3 loop spans 17 amino acids. CDR3 region: CASSYPDDGLSTGELFF. CDR3 in DNA: TGTGCCAGCAGTTACCCCGATGATGGACTGAGCACCGGGGAGCTGTTTTTT.

The chain combines TRBV5-4 with TRBJ2-2; a weak D match, TRBD2 (6 bases). V was pared by 4 bases and J by 0 bases, with 16 bases between. The CDR3 runs to 17 residues. CDR1 is SGHNT and CDR2 is YYREEE in the germline V gene (reference sequence). The CDR3 here is CASSLGLGLTNTGELFF. The DNA for the CDR3 is TGTGCCAGCAGCCTGGGTTTGGGACTGACGAACACCGGGGAGCTGTTTTTT.